Detailed here is one T cell receptor beta chain. Clones were sequenced by immunoSEQ multiplex PCR, and TCRdb holds only the in-frame ones, with some missing. In the table there are under 250,000 clones, around four fifths of which are singletons. The source of the sample is a study of blood T cell repertoires in COVID-19. Whole-study context: PBMCs, B-cell-depleted T cells, or T cells were the source of the cDNA or gDNA that made up the material.

Germline-derived CDR1 and CDR2 are KGHSH and LQKENI. With 3 bases removed from V and 3 bases from J, the gap between germline ends came to 14 bases. This CDR3 region has 15 residues. The chain combines TRBV18 with TRBJ1-2; D remains unclear. The sequenced sample was peripheral blood. The TCR sequence derives from a man aged 40-55 years with acute or convalescent COVID-19. CDR3 bases: TGTGCCAGCTCACCGAGTCCTGAGGCTGACTATGGCTACACCTTC. It yields the protein CASSPSPEADYGYTF.